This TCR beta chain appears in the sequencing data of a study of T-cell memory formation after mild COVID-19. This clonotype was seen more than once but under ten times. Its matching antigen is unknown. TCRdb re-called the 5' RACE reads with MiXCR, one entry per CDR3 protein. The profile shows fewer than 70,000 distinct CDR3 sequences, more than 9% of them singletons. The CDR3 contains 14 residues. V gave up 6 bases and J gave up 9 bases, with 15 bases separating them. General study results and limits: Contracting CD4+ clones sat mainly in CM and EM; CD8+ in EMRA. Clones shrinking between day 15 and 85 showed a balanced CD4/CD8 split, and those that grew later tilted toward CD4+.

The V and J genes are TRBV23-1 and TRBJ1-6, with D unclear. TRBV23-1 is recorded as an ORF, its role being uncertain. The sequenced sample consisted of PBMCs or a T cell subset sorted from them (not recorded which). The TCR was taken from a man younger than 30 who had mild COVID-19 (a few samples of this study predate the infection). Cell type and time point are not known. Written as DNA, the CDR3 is TGCGCCAGCAGCACCGGGCGTCCGGGTTCACCCCTCCACTTT. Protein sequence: CASSTGRPGSPLHF.